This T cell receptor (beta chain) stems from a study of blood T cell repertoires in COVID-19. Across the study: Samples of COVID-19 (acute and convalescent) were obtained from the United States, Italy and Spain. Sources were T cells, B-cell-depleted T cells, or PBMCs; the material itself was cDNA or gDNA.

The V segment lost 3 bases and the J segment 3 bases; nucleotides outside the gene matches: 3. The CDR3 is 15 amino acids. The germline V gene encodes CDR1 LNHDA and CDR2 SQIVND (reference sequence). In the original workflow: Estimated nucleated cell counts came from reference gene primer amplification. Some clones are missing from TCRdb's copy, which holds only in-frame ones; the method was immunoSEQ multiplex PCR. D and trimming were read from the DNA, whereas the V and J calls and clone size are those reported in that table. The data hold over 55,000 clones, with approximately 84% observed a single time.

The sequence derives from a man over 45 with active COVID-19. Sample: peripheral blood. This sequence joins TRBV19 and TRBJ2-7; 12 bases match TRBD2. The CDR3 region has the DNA TGTGCCAGTAGTATTGGGACTAGCGGGCTCTACGAGCAGTACTTC. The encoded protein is CASSIGTSGLYEQYF.